This TCR beta chain was identified during a study of OX40 agonist ivuxolimab in advanced cancers. Study-level background: The costimulatory receptor OX40 (CD134) was targeted by ivuxolimab, a fully human IgG2 agonistic monoclonal antibody. Intravenous ivuxolimab was administered to patients every 2 weeks at six dose levels: 0.01, 0.1, 0.3, 1.5, 3 and 10 mg/kg. Of the approximately 53 patients in dose escalation, about 19 had hepatocellular carcinoma, about 15 had melanoma, 9 had renal cell carcinoma and 9 had head and neck cancer. A male proportion of 75% to 85% and a mean age of about 60 years, ranging from about 23 to 79, were recorded for the dose-escalation cohort. Patients were allowed to have had prior anti-PD-1, anti-PD-L1 or anti-CTLA-4 therapy, and around 40% of the dose-escalation patients had previously received checkpoint inhibitors. Partial responses occurred in three dose-escalation patients: two with cutaneous melanoma and one with hepatocellular carcinoma. Peripheral TCRbeta sequencing aimed to test whether ivuxolimab altered TCR sequence diversity and caused clonal T-cell expansion. The paper describes the monotherapy dose-escalation part (N = 52 patients) of the phase I trial of ivuxolimab.

The full study reports these points: After ivuxolimab, CD8+ T cells had more expanded clones than CD4+ T cells on average. Antigen specificity was not determined for the clonally expanded peripheral T cells. Low levels of normalized T-cell clonal expansion were also seen in some nonresponding patients. In partial responders in the 0.1-3.0 mg/kg groups, normalized peripheral clonal expansion was found to be among the lowest, especially among CD8+ T cells. At doses from 0.1 to 3.0 mg/kg, clonal expansion was seen in both CD4+ and CD8+ blood T cells between baseline and week 6.

Its CDR3 holds 18 amino acids, cysteine through phenylalanine. Kept here is only the CDR3 DNA, which spans 54 bases and is read in frame from base 1. Germline trimming: 6 bases from V, 8 bases from J; junction bases outside gene matches: 20. CDR1 SEHNR and CDR2 FQNEAQ are derived from the germline V gene (reference sequence). Genomic DNA was isolated from the sorted cells so that the TCRbeta CDR3 region could be sequenced. The immunoSEQ Assay was used for sequencing of TCRbeta CDR3 regions. Entries here come from immuneACCESS through TCRdb and include only in-frame sequences with V and J called. Some clones fail to appear in such tables; in the studies checked, an unresolved V gene covers under half of the shortfall, and the cause of the remainder is unknown. The sample table records over 90,000 clones; about nine tenths of these occur just once. The ten largest clonotypes hold 5.5% of the sample.

The trial excluded patients who had a history of autoimmune disease or were on systemic immunosuppression. Peripheral blood for TCR sequencing was drawn from every dose cohort at baseline, at cycle 4 day 1 and at cycle 7 day 1. The samples were drawn from a first-in-human, open-label, multicenter phase I dose-escalation trial of ivuxolimab. Adults with locally advanced or metastatic melanoma, renal cell carcinoma, hepatocellular carcinoma or head and neck squamous cell carcinoma were enrolled in the trial. Before TCR sequencing, CD4+ and CD8+ T cells were separately sorted from peripheral blood. In the case of this clone: Its antigen is still unknown. No quality values exist for individual bases; no much larger clone is one base distant.

The sample consisted of CD4+ or CD8+ T cells sorted from blood, taken in a trial of the OX40 agonist ivuxolimab. This sequence uses TRBV7-9 and TRBJ2-1; the junction holds 9 bases that match TRBD2. This sequence originates from an adult with an advanced solid tumor such as melanoma, head and neck, liver or kidney cancer. The DNA is as follows: TGTGCCAGCAGTCCCGGGAAGGCTAGCGGGACCACAAGGGATGAGCAGTTCTTC. Its protein reads: CASSPGKASGTTRDEQFF.